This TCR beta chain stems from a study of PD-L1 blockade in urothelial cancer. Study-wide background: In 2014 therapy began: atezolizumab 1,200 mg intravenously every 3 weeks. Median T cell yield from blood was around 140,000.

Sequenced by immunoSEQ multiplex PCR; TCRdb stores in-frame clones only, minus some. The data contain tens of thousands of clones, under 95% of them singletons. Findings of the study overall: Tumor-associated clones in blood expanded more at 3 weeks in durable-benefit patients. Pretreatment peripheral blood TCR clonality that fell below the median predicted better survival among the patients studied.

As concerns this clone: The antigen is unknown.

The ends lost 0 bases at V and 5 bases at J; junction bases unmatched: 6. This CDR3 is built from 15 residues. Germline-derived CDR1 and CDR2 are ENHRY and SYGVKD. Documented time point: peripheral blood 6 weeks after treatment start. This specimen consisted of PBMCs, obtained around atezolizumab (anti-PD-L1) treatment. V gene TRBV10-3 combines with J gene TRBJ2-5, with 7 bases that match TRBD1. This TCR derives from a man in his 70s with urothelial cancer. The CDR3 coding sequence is TGTGCCATCAGTGAGTCGAAGGGGGCGGCGGAGACCCAGTACTTC. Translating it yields CAISESKGAAETQYF.